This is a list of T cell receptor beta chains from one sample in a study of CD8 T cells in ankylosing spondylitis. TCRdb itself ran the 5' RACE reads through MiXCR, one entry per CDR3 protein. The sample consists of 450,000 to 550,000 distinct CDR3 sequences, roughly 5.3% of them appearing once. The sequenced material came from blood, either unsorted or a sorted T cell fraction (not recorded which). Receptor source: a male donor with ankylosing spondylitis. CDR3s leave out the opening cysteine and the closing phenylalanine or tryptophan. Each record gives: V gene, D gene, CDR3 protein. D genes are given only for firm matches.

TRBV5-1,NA,ASSVFDSKNTEAF
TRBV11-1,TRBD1,ASSSWTGDTYQETQY
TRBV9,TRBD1,ASSATGSGQPQH
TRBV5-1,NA,ASSRGSGENEKLF
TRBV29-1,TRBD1,SVGQGRGYT
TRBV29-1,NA,SVGVSYEQY
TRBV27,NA,ASSTRAGLGGTEAF
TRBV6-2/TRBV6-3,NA,ASTHPTFTDHNEQF
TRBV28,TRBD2,ASSFRLAGGSSYEQY
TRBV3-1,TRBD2,ASSQQAGALPYEQY
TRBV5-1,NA,ASSPEGRPPPYEQY
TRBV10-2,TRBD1,ASSEGTGSYNEQF
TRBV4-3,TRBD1,ASSQFRQGEAF
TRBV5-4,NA,ASSSGAQGELF